This TCR beta chain emerged from a study of spatial heterogeneity in lung cancer. About the study: Alpha-chain detections were consistently fewer than beta-chain detections among the sequences.

Study outcomes and limitations: In tumors, expanded intratumoral alpha and beta TCR counts tracked mutation counts.

In TCRdb, the 5' RACE reads were re-called with MiXCR into one record per CDR3 protein. This sample has some 100,000 distinct CDR3 sequences, with 3.5% to 5% found just once. The CDR3 has 18 amino acids. The germline CDR1 and CDR2 sequences are ENHRY and SYGVKD. V lost 0 bases and J 8 bases, leaving 25 bases between the germline ends. Noted time point: sample taken at primary tumor resection. The donor population consisted of 72 patients with untreated, early-stage non-small cell lung cancer. Whole RNA came from tumor, nontumor lung or frozen PBMC and was sequenced without being sorted. In its sample, this clonotype was seen many times. The target antigen is unknown.

The chain is built from TRBV10-3 and TRBJ1-2, with D maybe TRBD1 (6 bases). The sequence came from a male donor with early-stage non-small cell lung cancer. Source: lung tumor tissue, taken at surgery. In DNA form, the CDR3 reads TGTGCCATCAGTGAGTCCAAAGGGGGTAATACAGGATTTCGCGGCTACACCTTC. Protein sequence: CAISESKGGNTGFRGYTF.